The next 21 T cell receptor beta chains were all read from a single sample in a study of blood T cells in healthy people across ages. A sample-barcoded 5' primer and a J-beta primer mix were used in a second PCR of roughly 6 to 11 cycles. TCRdb re-analysed the 5' RACE reads in MiXCR, keeping a single row per CDR3 protein. The data hold 600,000 to 650,000 distinct CDR3 sequences, with 45% to 65% observed a single time. Sequenced: blood. The receptors were gathered from a man aged 55 to 70 in good health.

This clonotype was counted ten times or more. The gene calls are TRBV6-6 and TRBJ2-1; TRBD2 aligns across 7 bases. With 0 bases clipped from V and 3 bases from J, the junction kept 8 bases outside the gene matches. Germline CDR1 reads MNHNY; CDR2 reads SVGAGI (reference sequence). This CDR3 has 17 residues. CDR3 in DNA: TGTGCCAGCAGTTACTCGAGTTTGCGGGGGATCTACAATGAGCAGTTCTTC. It yields the protein CASSYSSLRGIYNEQFF.

This clonotype was counted between two and nine times. The rearrangement uses TRBV9 and TRBJ2-5; D uncertain. V was pared by 0 bases and J by 4 bases, with 16 bases between. The CDR3 totals 16 residues. Per the germline V gene, CDR1 is SGDLS and CDR2 is YYNGEE. CDR3 in amino acids: CASSVGDHTVGETQYF. The CDR3 coding sequence is TGTGCCAGCAGCGTAGGAGACCATACGGTGGGAGAGACCCAGTACTTC.

This clonotype has only one observation. The chain couples TRBV3-1 to TRBJ2-2; D perhaps matches TRBD1 (6 bases). CDR3 length: 15 amino acids. Germline CDR1 reads LGHDT; CDR2 reads YNNKEL (reference sequence). Trimming cost V 5 bases and J 7 bases, with 17 bases left between them. The CDR3 is CASSAGVGAGGELFF. For the CDR3, the DNA is TGTGCCAGCAGCGCAGGGGTAGGGGCTGGCGGGGAGCTGTTTTTT.

The rearrangement links TRBV7-3 to TRBJ2-3; D gene ambiguous. Deletions cut 5 bases from V and 1 base from J, with 10 bases between. Germline V gives CDR1 SGHTA, CDR2 FQGTGA. This CDR3 region has 14 residues. The CDR3 here is CASSPRMGTDTQYF. CDR3 DNA sequence: TGTGCCAGCAGCCCTCGAATGGGCACAGATACGCAGTATTTT.

With respect to this clonotype: Given a much more abundant clone one base away, this may be a read error. This chain joins TRBV10-3 and TRBJ2-1; possibly TRBD2 for D (5 bases). This CDR3 has 14 residues. Trimming cost V 3 bases and J 7 bases, with 13 bases left between them. Germline V lookup: CDR1 ENHRY, CDR2 SYGVKD. The CDR3 sequence: CAISENQRANEQFF. DNA of the CDR3: TGTGCCATCAGTGAAAATCAGAGGGCTAATGAGCAGTTCTTC.

This clonotype came up a few times. This sequence joins TRBV12-3 or TRBV12-4 and TRBJ1-1; 7 positions match TRBD1. The CDR3 consists of 13 residues. With V trimmed by 7 bases and J by 3 bases, 5 bases remained unmatched. CDR3 in amino acids: CASTIRGDTEAFF. CDR3 DNA: TGTGCCAGCACCATCAGGGGGGACACTGAAGCTTTCTTT.

The chain joins TRBV3-1 to TRBJ2-3; possibly TRBD2 for D (6 bases). In germline, CDR1 is LGHDT, CDR2 YNNKEL (reference sequence). CDR3 length: 14 amino acids. Trimming stripped 3 bases from V and 5 bases from J, with 12 bases between. In nucleotides, the CDR3 is TGTGCCAGCAGCCACGTGCAAGCGGGAGATACGCAGTATTTT. This translates into CASSHVQAGDTQYF.

The chain uses TRBV11-3 and TRBJ2-3; 7 bases line up with TRBD1. This CDR3 is 15 amino acids long. Looked up from germline, CDR1 is SGHNT and CDR2 is YENEEA. Unmatched junction bases numbered 3, after V lost 3 bases and J lost 0 bases. The CDR3 sequence: CASSFRGYSTDTQYF. Here the CDR3 DNA reads TGTGCCAGCAGCTTCAGGGGGTACAGCACAGATACGCAGTATTTT.

Only one count was recorded for this clonotype. This chain uses TRBV20-1 with TRBJ1-2; TRBD1 might be the D (5 bases). CDR1 is DFQATT and CDR2 is SNEGSKA in the germline V gene (reference sequence). Trimming took off 6 bases at V and 4 bases at J, with 15 bases between the two ends. CDR3 length: 13 residues. The CDR3 loop reads CSAEQDGLYGYTF. The CDR3 region has the DNA TGCAGTGCGGAACAGGACGGACTCTATGGCTACACCTTC.

This clonotype was recorded at least ten times. The V call is TRBV25-1, the J call TRBJ2-7; TRBD1 agrees at 8 bases. CDR1 is MGHDK, CDR2 SYGVNS, per germline. The J segment lost 6 bases and the V segment lost 5 bases, leaving 12 bases of the junction unmatched. The CDR3 extends over 15 amino acids. This CDR3 reads CASSPGDRGVGEQYF. CDR3 sequence (DNA): TGTGCCAGCAGTCCCGGCGACAGGGGAGTAGGCGAGCAGTACTTC.

V gene TRBV5-5 combines with J gene TRBJ1-2; D perhaps matches TRBD1 (6 bases). CDR1 and CDR2 from the germline V gene are SGHKS and YYEKEE (reference sequence). Trimming cost V 4 bases and J 7 bases, with 14 bases left between them. This CDR3 has 13 amino acids. In nucleotides, the CDR3 is TGTGCCAGCAGCCCAGGACAGCCTCTTGGCTACACCTTC. As protein: CASSPGQPLGYTF.

Worth noting for this clonotype: The junction departs from the called germline gene at one end, perhaps through a read error. The chain employs TRBV4-1 and TRBJ1-2; D gene unclear. CDR1 is MGHRA, CDR2 YSYEKL, per germline. The CDR3 consists of 14 residues. The CDR3 DNA sequence: TGCGCCACCAGCTTGACTGACGGAAGCTATGGCTACACCTTC. This codes for CATSLTDGSYGYTF.

The chain joins TRBV7-9 to TRBJ1-4; D is undetermined. The germline V and J ends were trimmed by 5 bases and 0 bases, with 16 bases remaining between them. This CDR3 has 17 residues. Germline loops: CDR1 SEHNR, CDR2 FQNEAQ (reference sequence). The chain's CDR3 is CASSPRAGPATNEKLFF. The CDR3 DNA reads TGTGCCAGCAGCCCCCGGGCAGGCCCTGCAACTAATGAAAAACTGTTTTTT.

CDR3 sequence reads: CASSRGQGHQPQHF. The CDR3 DNA sequence: TGTGCCAGCAGTAGGGGACAGGGGCATCAGCCCCAGCATTTT. J is TRBJ1-5 and V is TRBV2; TRBD1 matches at 10 bases. Per germline, CDR1 SNHLY and CDR2 FYNNEI. CDR3 length: 14 residues. V lost 5 bases, J lost 5 bases, and 3 bases stayed unmatched. Combining the CDR3 with reference TRBV2 and TRBJ1-5 gives the whole variable domain EPEVTQTPSHQVTQMGQEVILRCVPISNHLYFYWYRQILGQKVEFLVSFYNNEISEKSEIFDDQFSVERPDGSNFTLKIRSTKLEDSAMYFCASSRGQGHQPQHFGDGTRLSIL.

The J gene is TRBJ1-1, the V gene TRBV5-6, with TRBD1 identical over 10 bases. J lost 1 base, V lost 2 bases, and 5 bases had no gene match. The CDR3 totals 16 residues. Per germline, CDR1 SGHDT and CDR2 YYEEEE. The CDR3 DNA sequence: TGTGCCAGCAGCTTAGGATGGACAGGGGGGAACACTGAAGCTTTCTTT. Residues: CASSLGWTGGNTEAFF. The full variable domain, completed using reference TRBV5-6 and TRBJ1-1, is DAGVTQSPTHLIKTRGQQVTLRCSPKSGHDTVSWYQQALGQGPQFIFQYYEEEERQRGNFPDRFSGHQFPNYSSELNVNALLLGDSALYLCASSLGWTGGNTEAFFGQGTRLTVV.

V gene TRBV2 combines with J gene TRBJ2-1; 7 bases match TRBD2. The V gene's germline CDR1 is SNHLY and CDR2 FYNNEI. CDR3 length: 13 amino acids. Trimming cost V 4 bases and J 9 bases; bases outside gene matches: 6. Here the CDR3 DNA reads TGTGCCAGCAGTGGACTAGCTTGGGTTGAGCAGTTCTTC. This codes for CASSGLAWVEQFF.

As regards this clonotype: This clone may be a read error of a much larger clone one base away. This sequence joins TRBV7-7 and TRBJ2-2; D is uncertain. The CDR3 contains 14 residues. The V gene's germline CDR1 is SSHAT and CDR2 FNYEAQ (reference sequence). Trimming pared 6 bases from V and 5 bases from J, leaving 13 bases between. CDR3 loop: CASRARTLTGELFF. The CDR3 DNA follows: TGTGCCAGCAGGGCCAGGACCTTGACCGGGGAGCTGTTTTTT. The full variable domain, completed using reference TRBV7-7 and TRBJ2-2, is GAGVSQSPRYKVTKRGQDVTLRCDPISSHATLYWYQQALGQGPEFLTYFNYEAQPDKSGLPSDRFSAERPEGSISTLTIQRTEQRDSAMYRCASRARTLTGELFFGEGSRLTVL.

V usage is TRBV12-3 or TRBV12-4 and J usage is TRBJ1-2, with D tentatively TRBD1 (5 bases). The CDR3 has 14 amino acids. Deletions cut 4 bases from V and 7 bases from J, with 16 bases between. CDR3 nucleotide sequence: TGTGCCAGCAGTTCATCCGGCAGGGTCGCTGGCTACACCTTC. It specifies CASSSSGRVAGYTF.

This chain joins TRBV10-3 and TRBJ2-7; TRBD1 is a possible D gene (6 bases). Deletions cut 6 bases from V and 1 base from J, with 13 bases between. This CDR3 comprises 14 residues. The V gene's germline CDR1 is ENHRY and CDR2 SYGVKD. The CDR3 nucleotides are TGTGCCATCAGCACCACTCAGGGGTCCTACGAGCAGTACTTC. It encodes CAISTTQGSYEQYF.

This clonotype showed up just a few times. V usage is TRBV5-1 and J usage is TRBJ1-1; possibly TRBD1 for D (6 bases). V was pared by 4 bases and J by 5 bases, with 15 bases between. Germline V gene data show CDR1 as SGHRS and CDR2 as YFSETQ. The CDR3 has 14 amino acids. The DNA of the CDR3 is TGCGCCAGCAGCCACGGGGAGGGGGGGACTGAAGCTTTCTTT. This encodes CASSHGEGGTEAFF.

The V call is TRBV20-1, the J call TRBJ1-5; D is unclear. Germline values: CDR1 DFQATT, CDR2 SNEGSKA (reference sequence). The CDR3 runs to 15 residues. The V and J ends lost 1 base and 5 bases respectively, with 15 bases between them. CDR3 sequence (DNA): TGCAGTGCTAGAGCAACCGCGGGGAACGATCAGCCCCAGCATTTT. Amino acid sequence: CSARATAGNDQPQHF.